The entry below gives a single TCR beta chain sequence along with its context. The junction shows a germline mismatch at one end, possibly a read error. The CDR3 spans 16 residues. Germline CDR1 MNHNS, CDR2 SASEGT. Method: immunoSEQ multiplex PCR; TCRdb's copy keeps in-frame clones and lacks some. The data hold about 120,000 clones, with less than 95% observed a single time. This entry belongs to a study of T cell clones after liver transplantation. This clonotype was sampled from a human patient who received a liver transplant. Some T cells may have come from the graft donor. This specimen consisted of CD4+ T cells from blood, obtained 12 months after liver transplant. The V and J genes are TRBV6-1 and TRBJ2-3; 7 positions agree with TRBD1. CDR3 residues: CASREATGTSTDTQYF. CDR3 coding DNA: TGTGCCAGCAGAGAAGCGACAGGGACAAGCACAGATACGCAGTATTTT.